The sequence of this T cell receptor beta chain was determined in a study of OX40 agonist ivuxolimab in advanced cancers. Background on the study: Dose-escalation cases comprised hepatocellular carcinoma, melanoma, renal cell or head and neck cancer.

Measured with immunoSEQ multiplex PCR; TCRdb has only the in-frame clones, and not every one. The sample holds about 28,000 clones, 70% to 80% seen once. Germline V gene lookup returns CDR1 LNHDA and CDR2 SQIVND (reference sequence). CDR3 length equals 15 residues. Losses at the gene ends were 6 bases for V and 1 base for J; bases not matched to a gene: 5. This chain joins TRBV19 and TRBJ2-3; 9 nucleotides align to TRBD2. This TCR derives from an adult with an advanced solid tumor such as melanoma, head and neck, liver or kidney cancer. The material sequenced was CD4+ or CD8+ T cells sorted from blood, taken in a trial of the OX40 agonist ivuxolimab. The CDR3 sequence: CASRGSSGGTDTQYF. The CDR3 DNA reads TGTGCCAGTAGGGGGTCTAGCGGGGGCACAGATACGCAGTATTTT.